Sequencing of this TCR beta chain was carried out in a study of tumor and adjacent non-tumor tissue in lung cancer. Study-level background: Stage I to III disease affected about ten men and 5 women aged roughly 31 to 76. Samples averaged roughly 4 million productive TCRbeta reads each. Study-wide findings and caveats: In normal lung, the top 100 clones were significantly more dominant than in tumor.

No cell sorting was done before RNA was extracted from the tissue. CDR3 length equals 11 residues. Germline V gene data show CDR1 as SGHRS and CDR2 as YFSETQ. TCRbeta libraries were built with three rounds of nested PCR, modified from ARM-PCR. TCRdb redid the calling of the multiplex PCR reads with MiXCR, one entry per CDR3 protein. This sample has about 110,000 distinct CDR3 sequences; 75% to 90% occur once, and the top ten carry approximately 24%. This clonotype was recorded only once. The target antigen is unknown. Just one base apart from a much larger clone, this may be a read error. The specimen was lung tumor tissue. This clonotype was sampled from a man in his 70s with non-small cell lung cancer. V usage is TRBV5-1 and J usage is TRBJ1-2; D remains unclear. CDR3 nucleotides: TGCGCCAGCGGCTTGGATTATGGCTACACCTTC. This codes for CASGLDYGYTF. Variable domain in full (rest from reference TRBV5-1 and TRBJ1-2): KAGVTQTPRYLIKTRGQQVTLSCSPISGHRSVSWYQQTPGQGLQFLFEYFSETQRNKGNFPGRFSGRQFSNSRSEMNVSTLELGDSALYLCASGLDYGYTFGSGTRLTVV.